This T cell receptor (beta chain) is from a study of CD8 T cells in Susac syndrome. After extraction with the RNeasy kit, 0.5 to 1 ug of the RNA was reverse transcribed using random hexamers. Multiplex immunoSEQ PCR targeted 54 Vbeta and 13 Jbeta TCR beta segments. From the immunoSEQ multiplex PCR reads, TCRdb called clonotypes with MiXCR, one entry per CDR3 protein. The sample includes 230,000 or so distinct CDR3 sequences, 95% of them seen just once. Peripheral blood CD8+ and CD4+ T cells were profiled by TCR beta sequencing. V was shortened by 10 bases and J by 1 base, with 8 bases between the two germline ends. This CDR3 comprises 11 residues. Germline V lookup: CDR1 MDHEN, CDR2 SYDVKM. This clonotype was seen only once.

The receptor was derived from a human donor with multiple sclerosis. This sequence joins TRBV28 and TRBJ2-7, with a tentative D call TRBD1 (7 bases). Sample: CD4+ T cells from PBMCs. The CDR3 region has the DNA TGTGCCACAGGGGGGTCCTACGAGCAGTACTTC. Protein: CATGGSYEQYF.